This T cell receptor beta chain was observed in a study of OX40 agonist ivuxolimab in advanced cancers. On the study more broadly: All patients had ivuxolimab intravenously every 2 weeks at 0.01 to 10 mg/kg. The dose-escalation group included hepatocellular carcinoma, melanoma, renal cell carcinoma and head and neck cancer.

The germline V gene encodes CDR1 MNHNY and CDR2 SVGAGI (reference sequence). This CDR3 has 13 residues. Unmatched junction bases numbered 6, after V lost 6 bases and J lost 6 bases. In the case of this clone: Its specificity is not known.

Whole-study findings and limits: Among the nonresponders, some also had low normalized T-cell clonal expansion.

The data were produced by immunoSEQ multiplex PCR, yet TCRdb's version contains in-frame clones alone and is incomplete. The repertoire holds tens of thousands of clones, with 91% as singletons. This TCR was sampled from an adult with an advanced solid tumor such as melanoma, head and neck, liver or kidney cancer. The sequences come from CD4+ or CD8+ T cells sorted from blood, collected in a trial of the OX40 agonist ivuxolimab. The chain joins TRBV6-6 to TRBJ1-2, with 8 bases that match TRBD1. CDR3 in amino acids: CASRVDRVHGYTF. The CDR3, as DNA: TGTGCCAGCAGAGTGGACAGGGTGCATGGCTACACCTTC.